One sample yielded the 19 T cell receptor beta chains listed below, sequenced in a study of blood T cell repertoires in COVID-19. Clones were read by immunoSEQ multiplex PCR, and TCRdb kept only the in-frame ones, dropping some. Altogether 88,000 or so clones are present, roughly 80% being singletons, with the ten largest covering about 24%. The sequenced material came from peripheral blood. The source is a human donor in a cohort sampled during active COVID-19.

J is TRBJ2-3 and V is TRBV7-6; unclear D gene. There are 14 residues in the CDR3. V was shortened by 3 bases and J by 4 bases, with 11 bases between the two germline ends. Germline V CDR1 and CDR2: SGHVS, FNYEAQ. This chain's CDR3 is CASSLYLLADTQYF. For the CDR3, the DNA is TGTGCCAGCAGCTTGTACCTACTGGCAGATACGCAGTATTTT.

This chain uses TRBV2 with TRBJ2-5; 9 bases map to TRBD2. Germline assignment: CDR1 SNHLY and CDR2 FYNNEI. The CDR3 consists of 19 residues. J gave up 2 bases and V 1 base, and 14 bases lay outside the gene matches. CDR3 nucleotides: TGTGCCAGCAGTGAAGACCCAGCCTTTGCCCTAGCGGGGCAAGAGACCCAGTACTTC. Its protein product is CASSEDPAFALAGQETQYF.

The rearrangement joins TRBV2 to TRBJ1-5; D is undetermined. Germline lookup yields CDR1 SNHLY and CDR2 FYNNEI. This CDR3 spans 13 amino acids. V was pared by 6 bases and J by 7 bases, with 13 bases between. For the CDR3, the DNA is TGTGCCAGCAGCGGAGAGAATGGGCAGCCCCAGCATTTT. Protein sequence: CASSGENGQPQHF.

The chain joins TRBV27 to TRBJ1-1, with no clear D. CDR3 length: 14 amino acids. Trimming left V 7 bases short and J 3 bases short, with 15 bases between. The germline gives CDR1 MNHEY, CDR2 SMNVEV (reference sequence). DNA of the CDR3: TGTGCCAGCACCCCGCGGTCCGTGCACACTGAAGCTTTCTTT. This encodes CASTPRSVHTEAFF.

This clone has just a few counts. The chain couples TRBV4-3 to TRBJ1-4, with a tentative D call TRBD1 (6 bases). Germline values: CDR1 LGHNA, CDR2 YSLEER. Trimming took 0 bases from V and 4 from J, leaving 9 bases between them. This CDR3 region has 15 residues. CDR3 amino acids: CASSQDRGYNEKLFF. The DNA of the CDR3 is TGCGCCAGCAGCCAAGACAGGGGCTATAATGAAAAACTGTTTTTT.

The chain links TRBV5-1 to TRBJ2-5; the match to TRBD2 covers 12 bases. The V gene end was trimmed by 7 bases and the J gene end by 5 bases; junction bases not matched to a gene: 12. CDR3 length: 16 residues. Per the germline V gene, CDR1 is SGHRS and CDR2 is YFSETQ. In DNA, the CDR3 is TGCGCCAGCGATCAAACGACTAGCGGGAGTTCGGAGACCCAGTACTTC. Protein: CASDQTTSGSSETQYF.

The chain recombines TRBV5-8 with TRBJ1-5; TRBD1 aligns across 7 bases. CDR1 and CDR2 from the germline V gene are SGHTS and YDEGEE. V lost 4 bases and J lost 5; bases outside the gene matches: 6. The length of the CDR3 is 14 residues. In nucleotides, the CDR3 is TGTGCCAGCAGCCACGACAGGGCGGATCAGCCCCAGCATTTT. Its protein product is CASSHDRADQPQHF.

This clone appeared a single time. This sequence joins TRBV19 and TRBJ2-1; 8 bases match TRBD1. Germline lookup yields CDR1 LNHDA and CDR2 SQIVND (reference sequence). This CDR3 is built from 16 residues. After removal of 5 bases from V and 4 bases from J, the junction contained 10 bases not matched to a gene. As DNA, the CDR3 is TGTGCCAGTAGTCCCGGTCCGGACAGGGTTTACAATGAGCAGTTCTTC. Its translation: CASSPGPDRVYNEQFF.

This clone was seen a single time. V and J are TRBV6-2 or TRBV6-3 and TRBJ2-3, with 9 bases lining up with TRBD2. J was trimmed by 3 bases and V by 6 bases; bases with no gene match: 10. The CDR3 consists of 16 residues. Per the germline V gene, CDR1 is MNHEY and CDR2 is SVGEGT. CDR3 sequence reads: CASSRTGLAGTDTQYF. The CDR3 bases are TGTGCCAGCAGCCGGACCGGGCTAGCGGGGACAGATACGCAGTATTTT.

The rearrangement joins TRBV5-4 to TRBJ2-1; D is undetermined. The CDR3 extends over 17 amino acids. V lost 5 bases, J lost 0 bases, and 18 bases lay in between. Looked up from germline, CDR1 is SGHNT and CDR2 is YYREEE (reference sequence). The CDR3 nucleotides read TGTGCCAGCAGTTTACTCGGTCGTAAGAGCTCCTACAATGAGCAGTTCTTC. This gives the protein CASSLLGRKSSYNEQFF.

Relative to its sample, this clone is medium-sized. The rearrangement uses TRBV5-1 and TRBJ1-2; D may be TRBD1 (6 bases). The CDR3 has 15 residues. The ends were cut back, 1 base at V and 2 bases at J, with 12 bases in the middle. Germline CDR1 SGHRS, CDR2 YFSETQ. CDR3 residues: CASSLWQGNNYGYTF. The DNA for the CDR3 is TGCGCCAGCAGCTTGTGGCAGGGGAACAACTATGGCTACACCTTC.

V usage is TRBV21-1 and J usage is TRBJ2-2; TRBD2, the table's D call, lacks a check against the DNA. TRBV21-1 is designated a pseudogene. CDR3 length equals 20 residues. This CDR3 reads CASSISLGGRDGRNTGELFF. In DNA form, the CDR3 reads TGTGCCAGCAGCATTTCCCTCGGGGGGAGGGACGGTAGGAACACCGGGGAGCTGTTTTTT.

The sample holds a few counts of this clone. The chain employs TRBV25-1 and TRBJ2-3; D unclear. CDR3 length equals 12 residues. V lost 0 bases and J lost 5, with 3 bases in between. Germline V CDR1 and CDR2: MGHDK, SYGVNS. The CDR3 region is CASSEYRDTQYF. DNA for the CDR3: TGTGCCAGCAGTGAATACCGAGATACGCAGTATTTT.

This chain joins TRBV7-2 and TRBJ2-5, with TRBD2 as a possible D gene (5 bases). Trimming took off 2 bases at V and 5 bases at J, with 15 bases between the two ends. Germline-derived CDR1 and CDR2 are SGHTA and FQGNSA. The CDR3 spans 15 residues. The CDR3, as DNA: TGTGCCAGCAGCTTAACTAGGGATATCTCGGAGACCCAGTACTTC. Encoded protein: CASSLTRDISETQYF.

This clone showed up just once. The chain links TRBV6-1 to TRBJ1-5; TRBD1 aligns across 10 bases. There are 17 residues in the CDR3. The ends lost 0 bases at V and 8 bases at J; junction bases unmatched: 10. The germline V gene has CDR1 MNHNS and CDR2 SASEGT. CDR3 protein: CASSEAHGTGDMKPQHF. The CDR3 nucleotides read TGTGCCAGCAGTGAAGCGCACGGGACAGGGGATATGAAGCCCCAGCATTTT.

This rearrangement joins TRBV27 to TRBJ1-4, with TRBD1 as a possible D gene (6 bases). Germline values: CDR1 MNHEY, CDR2 SMNVEV (reference sequence). The CDR3 spans 18 residues. V was shortened by 5 bases and J by 0 bases, with 19 bases between the two germline ends. The CDR3 nucleotides read TGTGCCAGCAGTCGACAGGCTGGGGGAATTGCAACTAATGAAAAACTGTTTTTT. The encoded protein is CASSRQAGGIATNEKLFF.

The gene calls are TRBV7-9 and TRBJ1-2; D perhaps matches TRBD1 (5 bases). In germline, CDR1 is SEHNR, CDR2 FQNEAQ (reference sequence). Deletions cut 3 bases from V and 5 bases from J, with 7 bases between. This CDR3 region has 12 residues. The CDR3 nucleotides are TGTGCCAGCAGCTTTACAGGTTATGGCTACACCTTC. This sequence encodes CASSFTGYGYTF. Complete variable domain (other parts from reference TRBV7-9 and TRBJ1-2): DTGVSQNPRHKITKRGQNVTFRCDPISEHNRLYWYRQTLGQGPEFLTYFQNEAQLEKSRLLSDRFSAERPKGSFSTLEIQRTEQGDSAMYLCASSFTGYGYTFGSGTRLTVV.

A note on this clone: This sample includes further DNA sequences coding for the same CDR3. This rearrangement joins TRBV2 to TRBJ1-5; 7 nucleotides match TRBD1. The CDR3 consists of 15 residues. The germline gives CDR1 SNHLY, CDR2 FYNNEI. J was trimmed by 0 bases and V by 4 bases; bases with no gene match: 3. The CDR3 nucleotides read TGTGCCAGCAGTGGTGACAGGGCTAGCAATCAGCCCCAGCATTTT. Translation: CASSGDRASNQPQHF. The whole variable domain, remainder taken from reference TRBV2 and TRBJ1-5, is EPEVTQTPSHQVTQMGQEVILRCVPISNHLYFYWYRQILGQKVEFLVSFYNNEISEKSEIFDDQFSVERPDGSNFTLKIRSTKLEDSAMYFCASSGDRASNQPQHFGDGTRLSIL.

This clone has only a few counts. The chain recombines TRBV7-6 with TRBJ2-2, with D tentatively TRBD2 (6 bases). Trimming stripped 5 bases from V and 7 bases from J, with 20 bases between. Germline CDR1 SGHVS, CDR2 FNYEAQ. The CDR3 consists of 16 residues. Here the CDR3 DNA reads TGTGCCAGCAGCCCTCGGACTACCCCGGATAGCGGGGAGCTGTTTTTT. Its protein product is CASSPRTTPDSGELFF.